This is a list of T cell receptor beta chains from one sample in a study of blood T cells in healthy people across ages. TCRdb reprocessed the 5' RACE reads via MiXCR and lists one record per CDR3 protein. The table has under 1,000,000 distinct CDR3 sequences, 35% to 60% seen once. The sample consisted of blood. The receptors originated from a man older than 75 in good health. Both conserved end residues are part of each CDR3. The D gene is left open where the match is weak. Clone size appears in some rows only: once, few, many, or a class for an expanded clone.

v_gene: TRBV7-3
abundance: NA
j_gene: TRBJ2-7
d_gene: NA
CDR3aa: CASSLEAGNNEQYF
CDR3nt: TGTGCCAGCAGCTTAGAGGCGGGCAACAATGAGCAGTACTTC

v_gene: TRBV30
abundance: NA
j_gene: TRBJ1-6
d_gene: TRBD1
CDR3aa: CACSLGQDNSPLHF
CDR3nt: TGTGCCTGCTCATTGGGACAGGATAATTCACCCCTCCACTTT

v_gene: TRBV15
abundance: once
j_gene: TRBJ1-6
d_gene: TRBD1
CDR3aa: CATSNGQGDSPLHF
CDR3nt: TGTGCCACCAGCAACGGACAGGGAGATTCACCCCTCCACTTT

v_gene: TRBV12-3/TRBV12-4
abundance: many
j_gene: TRBJ2-3
d_gene: NA
CDR3aa: CASNVEERTDTQYF
CDR3nt: TGTGCCAGCAACGTTGAGGAGCGTACAGATACGCAGTATTTT

v_gene: TRBV7-9
abundance: NA
j_gene: TRBJ1-2
d_gene: TRBD1
CDR3aa: CASSPRGQGFNYGYTF
CDR3nt: TGTGCCAGCAGCCCTAGAGGACAGGGGTTTAACTATGGCTACACCTTC

v_gene: TRBV2
abundance: NA
j_gene: TRBJ2-7
d_gene: NA
CDR3aa: CASSARTVPTQQYF
CDR3nt: TGTGCCAGCAGTGCCCGGACAGTACCTACGCAGCAGTACTTC

v_gene: TRBV12-3/TRBV12-4
abundance: NA
j_gene: TRBJ2-1
d_gene: TRBD2
CDR3aa: CASRILAGLYERFF
CDR3nt: TGTGCCAGCAGAATACTAGCGGGCTTGTATGAGCGGTTCTTC

v_gene: TRBV6-6
abundance: NA
j_gene: TRBJ2-7
d_gene: NA
CDR3aa: CASSYPAREGYEQYF
CDR3nt: TGTGCCAGCAGTTACCCAGCCAGGGAAGGATACGAGCAGTACTTC

v_gene: TRBV5-1
abundance: NA
j_gene: TRBJ2-1
d_gene: NA
CDR3aa: CASSFGNWGWGNEQFF
CDR3nt: TGCGCCAGCAGCTTTGGGAATTGGGGCTGGGGGAATGAGCAGTTCTTC

v_gene: TRBV6-6
abundance: NA
j_gene: TRBJ2-5
d_gene: NA
CDR3aa: CASSYSMPGTGETQYF
CDR3nt: TGTGCCAGCAGTTACTCGATGCCCGGGACCGGAGAGACCCAGTACTTC

v_gene: TRBV30
abundance: NA
j_gene: TRBJ1-6
d_gene: NA
CDR3aa: CAWDVGRGNSPLHF
CDR3nt: TGTGCCTGGGATGTGGGGCGAGGTAATTCACCCCTCCACTTT

v_gene: TRBV7-2
abundance: once
j_gene: TRBJ2-5
d_gene: NA
CDR3aa: CASSSSGTRKYF
CDR3nt: TGTGCCAGCAGCTCCTCCGGGACCCGAAAGTACTTC

v_gene: TRBV29-1
abundance: once
j_gene: TRBJ2-1
d_gene: TRBD2
CDR3aa: CSVKSGSNEQFF
CDR3nt: TGCAGCGTTAAGAGCGGGAGCAATGAGCAGTTCTTC

v_gene: TRBV5-1
abundance: NA
j_gene: TRBJ2-1
d_gene: TRBD1
CDR3aa: CASSRDRNFYNEQFF
CDR3nt: TGCGCCAGCAGCCGGGACAGGAACTTCTACAATGAGCAGTTCTTC

v_gene: TRBV10-3
abundance: many
j_gene: TRBJ1-1
d_gene: NA
CDR3aa: CAISDPDNTEAFF
CDR3nt: TGTGCCATCAGTGACCCCGATAACACTGAAGCTTTCTTT

v_gene: TRBV6-5
abundance: NA
j_gene: TRBJ2-1
d_gene: NA
CDR3aa: CASSPVDGEYNEQFF
CDR3nt: TGTGCCAGCAGTCCCGTTGACGGAGAATACAATGAGCAGTTCTTC

v_gene: TRBV5-1
abundance: few
j_gene: TRBJ2-1
d_gene: TRBD1
CDR3aa: CASSLGTGMNNEQFF
CDR3nt: TGCGCCAGCAGCTTGGGGACAGGGATGAACAATGAGCAGTTCTTC

v_gene: TRBV5-1
abundance: NA
j_gene: TRBJ2-3
d_gene: TRBD2
CDR3aa: CASFTSGSGADTQYF
CDR3nt: TGCGCCAGCTTTACGAGCGGGAGTGGGGCAGATACGCAGTATTTT

v_gene: TRBV2
abundance: NA
j_gene: TRBJ1-6
d_gene: NA
CDR3aa: CASSSAGDSPLHF
CDR3nt: TGTGCCAGCAGTTCCGCAGGGGATTCACCCCTCCACTTT

v_gene: TRBV20-1
abundance: few
j_gene: TRBJ2-5
d_gene: NA
CDR3aa: CSCRQDQETQYF
CDR3nt: TGCAGTTGTAGGCAGGACCAAGAGACCCAGTACTTC

v_gene: TRBV27
abundance: NA
j_gene: TRBJ2-3
d_gene: TRBD2
CDR3aa: CASSHWTSGVHTQYF
CDR3nt: TGTGCCAGCAGTCACTGGACTAGCGGGGTCCATACGCAGTATTTT

v_gene: TRBV28
abundance: few
j_gene: TRBJ2-7
d_gene: NA
CDR3aa: CASSEPGTLFEQYF
CDR3nt: TGTGCCAGCAGTGAACCCGGGACCCTATTCGAGCAGTACTTC

v_gene: TRBV12-3/TRBV12-4
abundance: NA
j_gene: TRBJ2-4
d_gene: NA
CDR3aa: CASSLENIQYF
CDR3nt: TGTGCCAGCAGTTTAGAAAACATTCAGTACTTC

v_gene: TRBV9
abundance: NA
j_gene: TRBJ2-3
d_gene: NA
CDR3aa: CASSVEGRPHTDTQYF
CDR3nt: TGTGCCAGCAGCGTAGAGGGACGCCCCCACACAGATACGCAGTATTTT

v_gene: TRBV7-2
abundance: many
j_gene: TRBJ2-3
d_gene: NA
CDR3aa: CASSFTDTQYF
CDR3nt: TGTGCCAGCAGTTTTACAGATACGCAGTATTTT

v_gene: TRBV3-1
abundance: NA
j_gene: TRBJ2-1
d_gene: NA
CDR3aa: CASSHPEPYNEQFF
CDR3nt: TGTGCCAGCAGCCACCCGGAACCCTACAATGAGCAGTTCTTC

v_gene: TRBV20-1
abundance: few
j_gene: TRBJ2-3
d_gene: NA
CDR3aa: CSARKRTSTDTQYF
CDR3nt: TGCAGTGCTAGGAAAAGGACTAGCACAGATACGCAGTATTTT

v_gene: TRBV5-1
abundance: NA
j_gene: TRBJ2-7
d_gene: NA
CDR3aa: CASSLDGGDYEQYF
CDR3nt: TGCGCCAGCAGCTTGGACGGTGGCGACTACGAGCAGTACTTC

v_gene: TRBV20-1
abundance: NA
j_gene: TRBJ2-1
d_gene: TRBD2
CDR3aa: CSARDHAGGGNNEQFF
CDR3nt: TGCAGTGCTAGAGATCACGCGGGAGGTGGGAACAATGAGCAGTTCTTC

v_gene: TRBV29-1
abundance: NA
j_gene: TRBJ2-7
d_gene: NA
CDR3aa: CSVNQKNRHEQYF
CDR3nt: TGCAGCGTAAACCAAAAAAACCGACACGAGCAGTACTTC

v_gene: TRBV6-6
abundance: few
j_gene: TRBJ2-7
d_gene: NA
CDR3aa: CASSYSGDRYEQYF
CDR3nt: TGTGCCAGCAGTTACTCGGGGGACCGCTACGAGCAGTACTTC

v_gene: TRBV20-1
abundance: NA
j_gene: TRBJ1-2
d_gene: NA
CDR3aa: CSAYGRGDYGYTF
CDR3nt: TGCAGTGCTTATGGCCGGGGCGACTATGGCTACACCTTC

v_gene: TRBV4-2
abundance: NA
j_gene: TRBJ1-5
d_gene: NA
CDR3aa: CASSQDRLTGLGNQPQHF
CDR3nt: TGTGCCAGCAGCCAAGATCGACTTACAGGGTTGGGCAATCAGCCCCAGCATTTT

v_gene: TRBV27
abundance: few
j_gene: TRBJ2-6
d_gene: TRBD2
CDR3aa: CASRPTGGGANVLTF
CDR3nt: TGTGCCAGCAGACCCACGGGGGGTGGGGCCAACGTCCTGACTTTC

v_gene: TRBV20-1
abundance: few
j_gene: TRBJ1-2
d_gene: NA
CDR3aa: CSAIEEANYGYTF
CDR3nt: TGTAGTGCTATAGAAGAAGCTAACTATGGCTACACCTTC

v_gene: TRBV9
abundance: few
j_gene: TRBJ2-5
d_gene: NA
CDR3aa: CASSRRDLRGQETQYF
CDR3nt: TGTGCCAGCAGCAGACGGGACCTTCGGGGTCAGGAGACCCAGTACTTC